This T cell receptor (beta chain) was captured by sequencing in a study of CD8+ T cells in alopecia areata. This clone was counted a few times. Extracted RNA was reverse transcribed, and the resulting cDNA served as sequencing template. The assay was immunoSEQ multiplex PCR, and TCRdb's table has in-frame clones only and misses some. The sample contains about 180,000 clones, roughly 60% of which appear only once. V was trimmed by 4 bases and J by 1 base, leaving 7 bases between them. There are 12 residues in the CDR3. The germline V gene has CDR1 GTSNPN and CDR2 SVGIG (reference sequence). Sequences were derived from CD4+ T cells sorted from blood, sampled at week 0. This chain joins TRBV30 and TRBJ1-2; no clear D. The source of this sequence is a human donor with alopecia areata. CDR3 protein: CAWNGDNYGYTF. CDR3 nucleotide sequence: TGTGCCTGGAATGGGGATAACTATGGCTACACCTTC.